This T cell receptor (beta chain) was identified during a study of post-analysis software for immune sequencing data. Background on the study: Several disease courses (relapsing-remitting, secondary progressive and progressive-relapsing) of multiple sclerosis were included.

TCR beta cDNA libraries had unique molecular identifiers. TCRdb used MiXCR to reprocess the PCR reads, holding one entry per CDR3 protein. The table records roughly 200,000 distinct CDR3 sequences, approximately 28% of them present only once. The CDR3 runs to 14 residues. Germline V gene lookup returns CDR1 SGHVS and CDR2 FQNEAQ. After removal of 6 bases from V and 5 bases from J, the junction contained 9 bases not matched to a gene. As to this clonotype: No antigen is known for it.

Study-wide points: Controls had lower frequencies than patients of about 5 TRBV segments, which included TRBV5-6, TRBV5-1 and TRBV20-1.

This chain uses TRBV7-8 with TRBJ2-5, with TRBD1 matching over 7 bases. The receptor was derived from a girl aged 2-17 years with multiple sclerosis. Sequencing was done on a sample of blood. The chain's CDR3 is CASSLPTGRETQYF. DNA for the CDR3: TGTGCCAGCAGTCTACCGACAGGGCGGGAGACCCAGTACTTC.